Below are 25 T cell receptor beta chains sequenced from a single sample in a study of blood T cells in healthy people across ages. Next came a second PCR, run for about 7 to 12 cycles, which used a sample-barcoded 5' primer along with a J-beta primer mix. TCRdb re-derived calls from the 5' RACE reads in MiXCR, one entry per CDR3 protein. The data contain hundreds of thousands of distinct CDR3 sequences, 45% to 70% of them singletons. The sequencing input was blood. These receptor sequences come from a middle-aged man in good health.

The chain links TRBV2 to TRBJ2-7; D remains unclear. Germline CDR1 SNHLY, CDR2 FYNNEI. Between the trimmed V and J ends, which lost 1 base and 8 bases, there was a span of 9 bases. The CDR3 spans 12 residues. The CDR3: CASSEGSEKQYF. In DNA, the CDR3 is TGTGCCAGCAGTGAAGGGAGTGAGAAGCAGTACTTC. The variable domain in full, completed from reference TRBV2 and TRBJ2-7, reads EPEVTQTPSHQVTQMGQEVILRCVPISNHLYFYWYRQILGQKVEFLVSFYNNEISEKSEIFDDQFSVERPDGSNFTLKIRSTKLEDSAMYFCASSEGSEKQYFGPGTRLTVT.

CDR3 region: CASSVKGLSYEQYF. The CDR3 coding sequence is TGTGCCAGCAGCGTTAAGGGTCTGTCCTACGAGCAGTACTTC. This chain links TRBV9 with TRBJ2-7, with D unclear. Germline V gives CDR1 SGDLS, CDR2 YYNGEE. There are 14 residues in the CDR3. The ends were cut back, 2 bases at V and 1 base at J, with 10 bases in the middle.

This chain joins TRBV5-1 and TRBJ2-1, with TRBD2 matching over 14 bases. Trimming took 4 bases from V and 9 from J; bases not matched to a gene: 9. CDR3 length: 16 amino acids. Germline V gene lookup returns CDR1 SGHRS and CDR2 YFSETQ. CDR3 nucleotide sequence: TGCGCCAGCAGCCCACTGACTAGCGGGAGGGCCGGTGAGCAGTTCTTC. As protein: CASSPLTSGRAGEQFF.

This chain connects TRBV4-3 to TRBJ1-6, with 7 positions matching TRBD1. J was trimmed by 7 bases and V by 0 bases; bases with no gene match: 3. CDR1 and CDR2 (germline): LGHNA, YSLEER. CDR3 length equals 15 residues. CDR3 coding DNA: TGCGCCAGCAGCCAAGAGAGGGGGCTAAATTCACCCCTCCACTTT. It specifies CASSQERGLNSPLHF.

This clonotype was seen only a few times. The chain links TRBV10-2 to TRBJ2-7; tentative D call: TRBD1 (6 bases). Germline-derived CDR1 and CDR2 are WSHSY and SAAADI. CDR3 length: 13 residues. Trimming shortened V by 5 bases and J by 3 bases, and 11 bases separated the two germline ends. The CDR3 region has the DNA TGCGCCAGCAGTAGGGCAGGGGTCTACGAGCAGTACTTC. This sequence encodes CASSRAGVYEQYF.

This chain connects TRBV28 to TRBJ2-1; D remains ambiguous. This CDR3 comprises 14 residues. From germline, CDR1 is MDHEN and CDR2 SYDVKM. V shed 2 bases and J shed 4 bases, with 9 bases lying between them. The CDR3 region is CASSLRGPYNEQFF. Written as DNA, the CDR3 is TGTGCCAGCAGTTTACGTGGCCCTTACAATGAGCAGTTCTTC.

The J gene is TRBJ2-7, the V gene TRBV7-9; unclear D gene. CDR3 length: 17 residues. Trimming left V 1 base short and J 1 base short, with 17 bases between. Germline V gene sequence: CDR1 SEHNR, CDR2 FQNEAQ (reference sequence). CDR3 residues: CASSLGELTGLSYEQYF. The DNA of the CDR3 is TGTGCCAGCAGCTTAGGAGAATTGACGGGTCTTTCCTACGAGCAGTACTTC.

The chain uses TRBV7-3 and TRBJ2-2; 7 nucleotides line up with TRBD2. Trimming at V came to 5 bases and at J to 2 bases, leaving 11 bases not matched to a gene. In germline, CDR1 is SGHTA, CDR2 FQGTGA. This CDR3 contains 17 residues. CDR3 sequence reads: CASSTDPGLVNTGELFF. CDR3 nucleotides: TGTGCCAGCAGCACAGACCCCGGACTAGTCAACACCGGGGAGCTGTTTTTT. The full variable domain, its missing parts supplied by reference TRBV7-3 and TRBJ2-2, is GAGVSQTPSNKVTEKGKYVELRCDPISGHTALYWYRQSLGQGPEFLIYFQGTGAADDSGLPNDRFFAVRPEGSVSTLKIQRTERGDSAVYLCASSTDPGLVNTGELFFGEGSRLTVL.

The chain couples TRBV9 to TRBJ1-2; 8 bases align to TRBD1. The CDR3 loop spans 15 amino acids. Germline CDR1 and CDR2: SGDLS and YYNGEE. V shed 3 bases and J 0 bases; nucleotides not matched to a gene: 4. This CDR3 reads CASSAGQGPNYGYTF. In DNA, the CDR3 is TGTGCCAGCAGCGCTGGACAGGGACCTAACTATGGCTACACCTTC.

This clonotype has more than one count but fewer than ten. This chain connects TRBV10-3 to TRBJ2-5; maybe TRBD1 (6 bases). CDR1 is ENHRY, CDR2 SYGVKD, per germline. This CDR3 is built from 18 residues. The V gene lost 5 bases and the J gene lost 0 bases, with 22 bases spanning the gap. The CDR3 region has the DNA TGTGCCATCAGTCCCGCCAGGGGAGAGGGGGTGTACCAAGAGACCCAGTACTTC. This translates into CAISPARGEGVYQETQYF.

CDR3 bases: TGTGCCAGCAGCTTAGTTCGTCAGCAGAACACCGGGGAGCTGTTTTTT. This sequence encodes CASSLVRQQNTGELFF. This chain uses TRBV7-3 with TRBJ2-2, with D uncertain. V shed 2 bases and J shed 1 base, with 11 bases lying between them. This CDR3 contains 16 residues. Germline-derived CDR1 and CDR2 are SGHTA and FQGTGA.

This chain connects TRBV12-3 or TRBV12-4 to TRBJ1-2; D unresolved. The CDR3 has 12 residues. The V gene lost 5 bases and the J gene lost 5 bases, with 9 bases spanning the gap. The CDR3 sequence: CASSGLGYGYTF. CDR3 DNA: TGTGCCAGCAGTGGCCTCGGGTATGGCTACACCTTC.

CDR3 region: CASSQDRQQVQYF. The CDR3 DNA follows: TGCGCCAGCAGCCAAGATAGGCAACAAGTCCAGTACTTC. The J gene is TRBJ2-5, the V gene TRBV4-1; no firm D call. The CDR3 contains 13 residues. CDR1 and CDR2 (germline): MGHRA, YSYEKL. V was trimmed by 0 bases and J by 10 bases, leaving 12 bases between them.

The V and J genes are TRBV3-1 and TRBJ2-7; 9 bases agree with TRBD2. Germline V gene sequence: CDR1 LGHDT, CDR2 YNNKEL (reference sequence). V trimming: 1 base; J trimming: 6 bases; junction bases outside the gene matches: 7. The length of the CDR3 is 15 residues. DNA for the CDR3: TGTGCCAGCAGCCAAGGTGCTCTAGCGGGAACCGAGCAGTACTTC. It is translated as CASSQGALAGTEQYF.

V usage is TRBV7-9 and J usage is TRBJ2-7, with 7 bases matching TRBD1. V was clipped by 5 bases and J by 2 bases; unmatched bases: 9. CDR1 SEHNR and CDR2 FQNEAQ come from the germline V gene (reference sequence). This CDR3 is 15 amino acids long. The CDR3 DNA is TGTGCCAGCAGCCCAGACAGGGCTAATACCTACGAGCAGTACTTC. Its protein product is CASSPDRANTYEQYF. The full variable domain, with the rest looked up from reference TRBV7-9 and TRBJ2-7, is DTGVSQNPRHKITKRGQNVTFRCDPISEHNRLYWYRQTLGQGPEFLTYFQNEAQLEKSRLLSDRFSAERPKGSFSTLEIQRTEQGDSAMYLCASSPDRANTYEQYFGPGTRLTVT.

This chain uses TRBV4-1 with TRBJ2-3; 9 positions match TRBD1. The V gene end was trimmed by 0 bases and the J gene end by 4 bases; junction bases not matched to a gene: 5. The CDR3 covers 16 residues. The germline CDR1 and CDR2 sequences are MGHRA and YSYEKL. The CDR3 region is CASSQDGTGPSDTQYF. Written as DNA, the CDR3 is TGCGCCAGCAGCCAAGATGGGACAGGGCCCTCAGATACGCAGTATTTT.

The V and J genes are TRBV9 and TRBJ2-2; D unresolved. V was clipped by 4 bases and J by 1 base, with 8 bases between them. In germline, CDR1 is SGDLS, CDR2 YYNGEE. The CDR3 covers 14 residues. CDR3 region: CASSSSVNTGELFF. The DNA for the CDR3 is TGTGCCAGCAGCTCCTCAGTGAACACCGGGGAGCTGTTTTTT.

The chain joins TRBV6-2 or TRBV6-3 to TRBJ1-1; D gene unclear. CDR1 MNHEY and CDR2 SVGEGT come from the germline V gene. The length of the CDR3 is 12 residues. V lost 1 base to trimming and J lost 2 bases, with 2 bases between them. CDR3 amino acids: CASSYFNTEAFF. As DNA, the CDR3 is TGTGCCAGCAGTTACTTTAACACTGAAGCTTTCTTT.

The chain is built from TRBV5-4 and TRBJ1-1; TRBD1 might be the D (5 bases). The CDR3 consists of 16 residues. V was pared by 1 base and J by 0 bases, with 13 bases between. Germline CDR1 and CDR2: SGHNT and YYREEE (reference sequence). CDR3: CASSLRGELLNTEAFF. In nucleotides, the CDR3 is TGTGCCAGCAGCTTGAGGGGAGAACTTTTGAACACTGAAGCTTTCTTT.

This clonotype was seen a handful of times. The chain employs TRBV5-6 and TRBJ1-5; TRBD1 is a possible D gene (6 bases). The V end was cut by 3 bases, the J end by 5 bases, with 9 bases between. This CDR3 is built from 13 residues. Germline CDR1 and CDR2: SGHDT and YYEEEE. CDR3 residues: CASSSGGYQPQHF. The DNA for the CDR3 is TGTGCCAGCAGCTCCGGGGGCTATCAGCCCCAGCATTTT.

The chain links TRBV3-1 to TRBJ2-3; D is unresolved. CDR1 LGHDT and CDR2 YNNKEL come from the germline V gene (reference sequence). With 0 bases removed from V and 4 bases from J, the gap between germline ends came to 11 bases. The CDR3 loop spans 15 amino acids. The chain's CDR3 is CASSQEHKPADTQYF. The CDR3 coding sequence is TGTGCCAGCAGCCAAGAACACAAGCCCGCAGATACGCAGTATTTT.

The chain joins TRBV28 to TRBJ1-1; D not resolved. This CDR3 is built from 14 residues. CDR1 and CDR2 (germline): MDHEN, SYDVKM. Between the trimmed V and J ends, which lost 8 bases and 2 bases, there was a span of 15 bases. For the CDR3, the DNA is TGTGCCAGCGGACCCCTAGGGCCCAACACTGAAGCTTTCTTT. Translation: CASGPLGPNTEAFF.

This chain uses TRBV29-1 with TRBJ2-7; D gene ambiguous. Trimming removed 2 bases at V and 7 bases at J, with 12 bases between. From germline, CDR1 is SQVTM and CDR2 ANQGSEA. The CDR3 totals 12 residues. CDR3 DNA sequence: TGCAGCGTTGAATTCCGATCAGGAGAGCAGTACTTC. Translating it yields CSVEFRSGEQYF.

This clonotype was seen many times. The chain has TRBV7-9 and TRBJ2-7, with 9 nucleotides matching TRBD1. Germline V gives CDR1 SEHNR, CDR2 FQNEAQ (reference sequence). Trimming removed 5 bases from V and 3 bases from J; junction bases left unmatched: 5. The CDR3 has 14 amino acids. DNA for the CDR3: TGTGCCAGCAGCCTACCGGGACAGGGCTACGAGCAGTACTTC. Residues: CASSLPGQGYEQYF. Filled out from reference TRBV7-9 and TRBJ2-7, the complete variable domain reads DTGVSQNPRHKITKRGQNVTFRCDPISEHNRLYWYRQTLGQGPEFLTYFQNEAQLEKSRLLSDRFSAERPKGSFSTLEIQRTEQGDSAMYLCASSLPGQGYEQYFGPGTRLTVT.

The rearrangement joins TRBV12-3 or TRBV12-4 to TRBJ2-1; perhaps D is TRBD1 or TRBD2 (5 bases each). The last part of the DNA fits TRBJ2-7 better; the J call may be wrong. The CDR3 spans 15 residues. This CDR3 reads CASSSSGDGYNEQYF. The CDR3 DNA follows: TGTGCCAGCTCCTCTAGTGGGGACGGCTACAATGAGCAGTACTTC.